Included here is one TCR beta chain sequence, with context. The same CDR3 arises from other DNA sequences in this sample as well. Sequencing used immunoSEQ multiplex PCR; TCRdb keeps in-frame clones, though not all of them. This sample carries around 66,000 clones, about nine tenths of them seen once, and the ten largest clones take about 2%. This sample was included in a study of OX40 agonist ivuxolimab in advanced cancers. Germline V gene data show CDR1 as LNHDA and CDR2 as SQIVND (reference sequence). Trimming removed 6 bases at V and 0 bases at J, with 21 bases between. The length of the CDR3 is 18 residues.

This receptor was identified in an adult with an advanced solid tumor such as melanoma, head and neck, liver or kidney cancer. Sequenced material: CD4+ or CD8+ T cells sorted from blood, taken in a trial of the OX40 agonist ivuxolimab. The V call is TRBV19, the J call TRBJ1-5; maybe TRBD1 (5 bases). This CDR3 reads CASRTSDRFDYSNQPQHF. The CDR3 coding sequence is TGTGCCAGTAGGACATCCGACAGATTTGACTATAGCAATCAGCCCCAGCATTTT.